Each of the 20 T cell receptor beta chains below was sequenced from the same sample in a study of control samples from healthy donors and cancer patients. Sequencing used immunoSEQ multiplex PCR; TCRdb keeps in-frame clones, though not all of them. Here the sample spans just over 80,000 clones, over 85% being singletons. The sample comprised blood. These receptors were obtained from a man aged 45-65 years in good health.

This clone has just a few counts. The rearrangement uses TRBV7-9 and TRBJ2-7, with 12 bases matching TRBD1. This CDR3 contains 15 residues. The ends lost 1 base at V and 6 bases at J; junction bases unmatched: 4. Germline V gives CDR1 SEHNR, CDR2 FQNEAQ (reference sequence). The CDR3 bases are TGTGCCAGCAGCTTAGATAGGGGACAGGGGGCCGAGCAGTACTTC. It specifies CASSLDRGQGAEQYF.

The V and J genes are TRBV14 and TRBJ2-5, with TRBD1 identical over 7 bases. This CDR3 has 15 residues. The J segment lost 0 bases and the V segment lost 0 bases, leaving 1 base of the junction unmatched. CDR1 SGHDN and CDR2 FVKESK come from the germline V gene. CDR3 region: CASSQETGHQETQYF. For the CDR3, the DNA is TGTGCCAGCAGCCAAGAGACAGGGCACCAAGAGACCCAGTACTTC. Full variable domain (missing parts from reference TRBV14 and TRBJ2-5): EAGVTQFPSHSVIEKGQTVTLRCDPISGHDNLYWYRRVMGKEIKFLLHFVKESKQDESGMPNNRFLAERTGGTYSTLKVQPAELEDSGVYFCASSQETGHQETQYFGPGTRLLVL.

The V call is TRBV19, the J call TRBJ2-5; 10 nucleotides agree with TRBD2. In germline, CDR1 is LNHDA, CDR2 SQIVND (reference sequence). V was pared by 5 bases and J by 5 bases, with 2 bases of the junction left unmatched. The CDR3 consists of 13 residues. CDR3 residues: CASSLTSGETQYF. CDR3 DNA: TGTGCCAGTAGTTTGACTAGCGGGGAGACCCAGTACTTC.

The genes are TRBV27 and TRBJ2-5, with 16 bases lining up with TRBD2. Germline V gene data show CDR1 as MNHEY and CDR2 as SMNVEV (reference sequence). With 4 bases clipped from V and 5 bases from J, the junction kept 4 bases outside the gene matches. The CDR3 totals 16 residues. The DNA for the CDR3 is TGTGCCAGCAGTTCGGGACTAGCGGGGGGGAGGGAGACCCAGTACTTC. Translation: CASSSGLAGGRETQYF.

The CDR3 DNA follows: TGTGCCTGGAGTGCAGGACTAGTAGAGACCCAGTACTTC. Protein sequence: CAWSAGLVETQYF. The gene calls are TRBV30 and TRBJ2-5; 7 positions match TRBD2. Trimming took 1 base from V and 4 from J; bases not matched to a gene: 3. CDR3 length: 13 residues. Germline CDR1 and CDR2: GTSNPN and SVGIG (reference sequence).

This clone was detected once. The chain carries TRBV4-1 and TRBJ2-1, with D possibly being TRBD2 (6 bases). Deletions cut 5 bases from V and 0 bases from J, with 14 bases between. This CDR3 is built from 16 residues. CDR1 and CDR2 (germline): MGHRA, YSYEKL. CDR3 sequence reads: CASSTYSGPSYNEQFF. CDR3 DNA: TGCGCCAGCAGCACCTATAGCGGCCCCTCCTACAATGAGCAGTTCTTC.

This chain connects TRBV19 to TRBJ1-1; D possibly corresponds to TRBD1 (5 bases). Trimming cost V 6 bases and J 5 bases, with 37 bases left between them. Germline V CDR1 and CDR2: LNHDA, SQIVND (reference sequence). The CDR3 loop spans 21 amino acids. The CDR3 protein is CASRRTSGGIHPRGSYTEAFF. CDR3 DNA: TGTGCCAGTAGGCGCACCTCCGGGGGTATCCATCCGAGGGGCTCTTATACTGAAGCTTTCTTT.

The chain employs TRBV13 and TRBJ1-2; 10 bases map to TRBD1. Germline CDR1 and CDR2: PRHDT and FYEKMQ (reference sequence). Trimming cost V 3 bases and J 4 bases; bases outside gene matches: 2. The CDR3 contains 14 residues. The DNA of the CDR3 is TGTGCCAGCAGCTTGGGGACAGGGGCCTATGGCTACACCTTC. It is translated as CASSLGTGAYGYTF.

The rearrangement links TRBV4-2 to TRBJ2-1, with TRBD2 matching 15 bases. Germline V lookup: CDR1 LGHNA, CDR2 YNFKEQ. V lost 0 bases and J lost 9; bases outside the gene matches: 9. This CDR3 spans 18 amino acids. Written as DNA, the CDR3 is TGTGCCAGCAGCCAAGAGATGGGGACTAGCGGGGGGCGGGGTGAGCAGTTCTTC. It is translated as CASSQEMGTSGGRGEQFF.

The V gene is TRBV29-1, the J gene TRBJ1-2; D possibly corresponds to TRBD1 (6 bases). In germline, CDR1 is SQVTM, CDR2 ANQGSEA. V lost 1 base, J lost 4 bases, and 13 bases lay in between. The CDR3 runs to 14 residues. CDR3 sequence: CSVEVQGRSYGYTF. The DNA of the CDR3 is TGCAGCGTTGAAGTCCAGGGGAGGTCCTATGGCTACACCTTC.

The rearrangement joins TRBV5-1 to TRBJ1-6; D possibly corresponds to TRBD1 (5 bases). The V end lost 2 bases, the J end lost 0 bases, and 15 bases lay between the germline ends. This CDR3 spans 18 amino acids. Germline V lookup: CDR1 SGHRS, CDR2 YFSETQ. CDR3 in DNA: TGCGCCAGCAGCTTTAGTACCGCAGGGAGCTCCTATAATTCACCCCTCCACTTT. Amino acids: CASSFSTAGSSYNSPLHF.

The rearrangement links TRBV5-1 to TRBJ1-2, with TRBD1 identical over 7 bases. Germline V gene data show CDR1 as SGHRS and CDR2 as YFSETQ. The CDR3 sequence is 14 residues long. V lost 0 bases and J lost 7; bases outside the gene matches: 6. CDR3 in amino acids: CASSLGDRTTGYTF. CDR3 DNA sequence: TGCGCCAGCAGCTTGGGGGACAGAACGACTGGCTACACCTTC.

The chain employs TRBV30 and TRBJ1-3; 7 nucleotides align to TRBD1. V lost 4 bases, J lost 2 bases, and 2 bases stayed unmatched. This CDR3 contains 13 residues. Germline-derived CDR1 and CDR2 are GTSNPN and SVGIG (reference sequence). CDR3 loop: CAWKQGAGNTIYF. The CDR3 DNA is TGTGCCTGGAAGCAGGGGGCTGGAAACACCATATATTTT.

This clone was seen only a few times. J is TRBJ2-3 and V is TRBV29-1; 10 nucleotides align to TRBD2. CDR1 is SQVTM, CDR2 ANQGSEA, per germline. Trimming took 2 bases from V and 0 from J; bases not matched to a gene: 5. The CDR3 is made up of 16 amino acids. The chain's CDR3 is CSVETSGALSTDTQYF. The CDR3 DNA follows: TGCAGCGTTGAAACTAGCGGGGCCCTTAGCACAGATACGCAGTATTTT.

V gene TRBV3-1 (or the pseudogene TRBV3-2) combines with J gene TRBJ2-4, with a possible D match to TRBD2 (5 bases). Trimming cost V 9 bases and J 3 bases, with 15 bases left between them. The germline gives CDR1 LGHDT, CDR2 YNNKEL (reference sequence). This CDR3 comprises 14 residues. The CDR3 here is CASQSRGGKNIQYF. The CDR3 nucleotides read TGTGCCAGTCAAAGCCGGGGTGGCAAAAACATTCAGTACTTC.

The J gene is TRBJ2-6, the V gene TRBV19; either TRBD1 or TRBD2 may fit D (5 bases each). The CDR3 loop spans 19 amino acids. Trimming shortened V by 5 bases and J by 0 bases, and 20 bases separated the two germline ends. The germline CDR1 and CDR2 sequences are LNHDA and SQIVND (reference sequence). The CDR3 protein is CASSRIGTYHYSGANVLTF. Written as DNA, the CDR3 is TGTGCCAGTAGTCGGATCGGGACGTATCACTACTCTGGGGCCAACGTCCTGACTTTC.

The rearrangement uses TRBV3-1 (or the pseudogene TRBV3-2) and TRBJ1-1; 8 bases are a match to TRBD1. With 3 bases clipped from V and 0 bases from J, the junction kept 15 bases outside the gene matches. The CDR3 consists of 19 residues. Germline values: CDR1 LGHDT, CDR2 YNNKEL (reference sequence). CDR3 in amino acids: CASSHYTGTGNPMNTEAFF. The CDR3 region has the DNA TGTGCCAGCAGCCACTATACCGGGACAGGCAACCCCATGAACACTGAAGCTTTCTTT.

The V and J genes are TRBV30 and TRBJ1-6; possibly TRBD1 for D (6 bases). In germline, CDR1 is GTSNPN, CDR2 SVGIG (reference sequence). Trimming removed 2 bases at V and 7 bases at J, with 18 bases between. The CDR3 has 16 residues. CDR3 coding DNA: TGTGCCTGGAGTATGGGGGCAGGAGGGCGGAATTCACCCCTCCACTTT. Translated: CAWSMGAGGRNSPLHF.

V usage is TRBV4-2 and J usage is TRBJ2-2; D is ambiguous. The CDR3 runs to 17 residues. Germline V CDR1 and CDR2: LGHNA, YNFKEQ. Deletions cut 0 bases from V and 7 bases from J, with 18 bases between. The CDR3 here is CASSQDEVSARYGELFF. CDR3 nucleotides: TGTGCCAGCAGCCAAGATGAGGTCAGTGCCCGTTACGGGGAGCTGTTTTTT.

This clone was observed a single time. The V and J genes are TRBV11-2 and TRBJ2-6, with D perhaps TRBD2 (5 bases). The CDR3 runs 15 residues. The ends were cut back, 4 bases at V and 1 base at J, with 8 bases in the middle. CDR1 and CDR2 (germline): SGHAT, FQNNGV. CDR3 coding DNA: TGTGCCAGCAGCTCCTCGGGGTCTGGGGCCAACGTCCTGACTTTC. Its protein product is CASSSSGSGANVLTF.